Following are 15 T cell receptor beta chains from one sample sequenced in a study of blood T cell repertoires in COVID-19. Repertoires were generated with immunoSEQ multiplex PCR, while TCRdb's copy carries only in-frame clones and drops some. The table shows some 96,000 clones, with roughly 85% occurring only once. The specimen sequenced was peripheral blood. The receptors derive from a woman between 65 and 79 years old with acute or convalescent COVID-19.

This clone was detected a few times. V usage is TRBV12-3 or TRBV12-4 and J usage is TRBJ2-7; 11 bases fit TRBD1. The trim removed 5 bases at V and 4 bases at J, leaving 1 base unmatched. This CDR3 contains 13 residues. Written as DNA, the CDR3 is TGTGCCAGCAGTGGACAGGGGGCTTACGAGCAGTACGTC. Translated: CASSGQGAYEQYV.

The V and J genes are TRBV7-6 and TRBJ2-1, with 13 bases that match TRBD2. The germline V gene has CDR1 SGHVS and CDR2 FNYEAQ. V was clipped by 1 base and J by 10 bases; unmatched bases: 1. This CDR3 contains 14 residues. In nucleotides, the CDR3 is TGTGCCAGCAGCTTAGTGGGACTAGCGGGGGAGCAGTTCTTC. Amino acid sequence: CASSLVGLAGEQFF. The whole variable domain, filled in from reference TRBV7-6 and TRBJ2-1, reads GAGVSQSPRYKVTKRGQDVALRCDPISGHVSLYWYRQALGQGPEFLTYFNYEAQQDKSGLPNDRFSAERPEGSISTLTIQRTEQRDSAMYRCASSLVGLAGEQFFGPGTRLTVL.

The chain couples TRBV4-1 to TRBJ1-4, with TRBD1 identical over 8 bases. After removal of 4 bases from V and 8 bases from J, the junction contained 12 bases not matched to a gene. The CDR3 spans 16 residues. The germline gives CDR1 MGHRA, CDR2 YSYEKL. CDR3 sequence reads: CASSRSTGGMGEKLFF. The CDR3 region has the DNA TGCGCCAGCAGCCGATCCACAGGGGGGATGGGGGAAAAACTGTTTTTT.

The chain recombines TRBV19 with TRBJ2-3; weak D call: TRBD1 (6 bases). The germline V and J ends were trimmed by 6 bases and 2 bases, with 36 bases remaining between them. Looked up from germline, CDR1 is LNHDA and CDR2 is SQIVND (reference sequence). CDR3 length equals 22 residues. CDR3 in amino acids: CASSRRPTTGGTYHRNTDTQYF. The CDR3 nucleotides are TGTGCCAGTAGCCGCCGACCCACGACAGGCGGCACATATCACCGAAACACAGATACGCAGTATTTT.

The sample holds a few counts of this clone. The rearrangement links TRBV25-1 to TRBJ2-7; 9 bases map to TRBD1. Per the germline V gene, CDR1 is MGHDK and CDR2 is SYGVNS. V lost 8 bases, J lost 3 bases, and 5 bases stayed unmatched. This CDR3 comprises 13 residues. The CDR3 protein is CASSGQGHYEQYF. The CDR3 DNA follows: TGTGCCAGCTCCGGACAGGGGCACTACGAGCAGTACTTC.

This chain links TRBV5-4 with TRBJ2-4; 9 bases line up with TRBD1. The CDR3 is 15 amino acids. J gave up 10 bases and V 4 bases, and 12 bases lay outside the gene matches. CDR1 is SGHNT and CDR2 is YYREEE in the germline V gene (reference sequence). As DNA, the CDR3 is TGTGCCAGCAGCCGCCGGGACAGGGCTGATCGGATTCAGTACTTC. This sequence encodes CASSRRDRADRIQYF.

CDR3 in amino acids: CASSYGQGSHYTF. DNA of the CDR3: TGTGCCAGCAGTTACGGACAGGGGTCCCACTACACCTTC. The chain recombines TRBV6-5 with TRBJ1-2; the match to TRBD1 covers 9 bases. CDR1 is MNHEY, CDR2 SVGAGI, per germline. Unmatched junction bases numbered 5, after V lost 2 bases and J lost 10 bases. This CDR3 has 13 residues.

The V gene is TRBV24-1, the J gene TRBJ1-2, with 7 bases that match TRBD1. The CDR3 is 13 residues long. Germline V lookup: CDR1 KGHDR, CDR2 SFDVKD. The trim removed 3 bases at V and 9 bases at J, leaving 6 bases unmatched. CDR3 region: CATSDVLQGSYTF. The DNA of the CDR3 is TGTGCCACCAGTGATGTGTTACAGGGGAGCTACACCTTC.

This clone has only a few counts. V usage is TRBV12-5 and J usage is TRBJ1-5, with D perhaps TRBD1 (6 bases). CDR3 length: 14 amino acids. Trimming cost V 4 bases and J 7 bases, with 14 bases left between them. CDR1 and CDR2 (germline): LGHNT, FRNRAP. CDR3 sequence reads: CASGSGESRQPQHF. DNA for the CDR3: TGTGCTAGTGGTTCAGGGGAATCCAGACAGCCCCAGCATTTT. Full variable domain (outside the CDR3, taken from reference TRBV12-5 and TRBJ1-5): DARVTQTPRHKVTEMGQEVTMRCQPILGHNTVFWYRQTMMQGLELLAYFRNRAPLDDSGMPKDRFSAEMPDATLATLKIQPSEPRDSAVYFCASGSGESRQPQHFGDGTRLSIL.

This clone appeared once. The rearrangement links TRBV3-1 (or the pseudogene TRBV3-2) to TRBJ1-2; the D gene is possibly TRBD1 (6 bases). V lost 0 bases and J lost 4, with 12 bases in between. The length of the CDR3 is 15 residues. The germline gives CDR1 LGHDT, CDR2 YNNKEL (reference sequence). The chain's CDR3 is CASSQDLVGGYGYTF. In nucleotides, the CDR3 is TGTGCCAGCAGCCAAGATCTGGTAGGGGGCTATGGCTACACCTTC.

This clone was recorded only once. The CDR3 bases are TGTGCCAGCAGGGGGACAGGGGGCTTTGAAGCTTTCTTT. Its protein is CASRGTGGFEAFF. The V gene is TRBV7-2, the J gene TRBJ1-1, with 12 positions matching TRBD1. The CDR3 is made up of 13 amino acids. V shed 6 bases, J shed 7 bases, and the junction held 3 bases outside the gene matches. The germline CDR1 and CDR2 sequences are SGHTA and FQGNSA.

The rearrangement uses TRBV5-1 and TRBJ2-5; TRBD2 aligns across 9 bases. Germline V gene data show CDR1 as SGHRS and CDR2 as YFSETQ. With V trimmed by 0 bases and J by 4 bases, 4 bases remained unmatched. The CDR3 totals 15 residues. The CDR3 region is CASSLDGTSTETQYF. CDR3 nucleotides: TGCGCCAGCAGCTTGGATGGGACTAGCACAGAGACCCAGTACTTC.

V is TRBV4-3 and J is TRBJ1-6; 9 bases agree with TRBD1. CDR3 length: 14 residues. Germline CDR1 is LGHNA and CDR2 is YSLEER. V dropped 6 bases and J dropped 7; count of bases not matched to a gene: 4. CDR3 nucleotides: TGCGCCAGCAGACTCGGGACAGGGAATTCACCCCTCCACTTT. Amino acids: CASRLGTGNSPLHF.

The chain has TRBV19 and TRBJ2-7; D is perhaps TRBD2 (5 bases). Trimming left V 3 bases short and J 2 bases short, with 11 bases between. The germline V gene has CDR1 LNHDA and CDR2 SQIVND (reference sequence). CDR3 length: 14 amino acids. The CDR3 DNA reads TGTGCCAGTAGTATCCAACTAGGACCCTACGAGCAGTACTTC. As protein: CASSIQLGPYEQYF. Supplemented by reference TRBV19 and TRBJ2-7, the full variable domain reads DGGITQSPKYLFRKEGQNVTLSCEQNLNHDAMYWYRQDPGQGLRLIYYSQIVNDFQKGDIAEGYSVSREKKESFPLTVTSAQKNPTAFYLCASSIQLGPYEQYFGPGTRLTVT.

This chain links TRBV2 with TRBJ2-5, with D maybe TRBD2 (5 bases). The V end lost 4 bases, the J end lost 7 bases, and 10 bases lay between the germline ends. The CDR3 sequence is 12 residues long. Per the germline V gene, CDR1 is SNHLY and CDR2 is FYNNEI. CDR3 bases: TGTGCCAGCAGTGTGGAGGTCCTGACCCAGTACTTC. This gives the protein CASSVEVLTQYF.